The 8 T cell receptor beta chains presented below share a single source sample, sequenced in a study of T cells in localized non-small cell lung cancer. Sequenced by immunoSEQ multiplex PCR; TCRdb stores in-frame clones only, minus some. The repertoire holds roughly 40,000 clones, with more than 75% as singletons. The sequencing used peripheral blood, collected before any cancer treatment. Every receptor here comes from a man between 18 and 55 years old with stage I lung adenocarcinoma.

The rearrangement uses TRBV28 and TRBJ2-7; 9 nucleotides align to TRBD2. J lost 7 bases, V lost 7 bases, and 14 bases had no gene match. CDR1 and CDR2 from the germline V gene are MDHEN and SYDVKM. The length of the CDR3 is 15 residues. The CDR3 DNA is TGTGCCAGCAAGCGATCTAGCGGGGTCACGGGGGAGCAGTACTTC. Translating it yields CASKRSSGVTGEQYF.

Of note for this clone: Other DNA sequences in the sample encode the same CDR3. The genes are TRBV2 and TRBJ2-5, with TRBD2 matching 11 bases. The CDR3 is 12 residues long. The junction had 2 bases not matched to a gene; V was cut back by 9 bases and J by 5 bases. Germline V lookup: CDR1 SNHLY, CDR2 FYNNEI. In DNA form, the CDR3 reads TGTGCCAGTAGACTAGCGGGGGAGACCCAGTACTTC. Its translation is CASRLAGETQYF.

The chain is built from TRBV4-1 and TRBJ2-1, with 9 nucleotides matching TRBD1. Trimming removed 0 bases from V and 8 bases from J; junction bases left unmatched: 5. The V gene's germline CDR1 is MGHRA and CDR2 YSYEKL. The CDR3 is 15 amino acids. In DNA, the CDR3 is TGCGCCAGCAGCCAAGAGGGGACAGGGTTCGATGAGCAGTTCTTC. Residues: CASSQEGTGFDEQFF.

This clone is a singleton in its sample. V usage is TRBV5-5 and J usage is TRBJ1-2; D remains ambiguous. CDR1 and CDR2 from the germline V gene are SGHKS and YYEKEE (reference sequence). V was trimmed by 0 bases and J by 8 bases, leaving 14 bases between them. This CDR3 is 14 amino acids long. CDR3 DNA sequence: TGTGCCAGCAGCTTGGGGAGTGGAACTAAAGGCTACACCTTC. This codes for CASSLGSGTKGYTF.

The chain couples TRBV19 to TRBJ2-3, with 10 bases lining up with TRBD1. V gave up 5 bases and J gave up 3 bases; unmatched junction bases: 8. CDR1 is LNHDA and CDR2 is SQIVND in the germline V gene (reference sequence). The CDR3 covers 16 residues. CDR3 amino acids: CASSSGTGVGTDTQYF. CDR3 nucleotide sequence: TGTGCCAGTAGTTCTGGGACAGGGGTCGGAACAGATACGCAGTATTTT.

The rearrangement joins TRBV9 to TRBJ1-1; D remains unclear. There are 14 residues in the CDR3. From germline, CDR1 is SGDLS and CDR2 YYNGEE. V lost 7 bases and J 1 base, leaving 14 bases between the germline ends. This CDR3 is CASSITDENTEAFF. The CDR3 DNA reads TGTGCCAGCTCCATAACGGATGAGAACACTGAAGCTTTCTTT.

V gene TRBV7-8 combines with J gene TRBJ1-2; possibly TRBD1 for D (5 bases). The germline V and J ends were trimmed by 2 bases and 2 bases, with 6 bases remaining between them. Germline lookup yields CDR1 SGHVS and CDR2 FQNEAQ. There are 13 residues in the CDR3. CDR3 loop: CASSLRQNYGYTF. CDR3 coding DNA: TGTGCCAGCAGCTTACGACAGAACTATGGCTACACCTTC.

This chain links TRBV4-1 with TRBJ1-5, with 9 bases identical to TRBD1. J lost 2 bases, V lost 4 bases, and 15 bases had no gene match. The CDR3 covers 19 residues. Looked up from germline, CDR1 is MGHRA and CDR2 is YSYEKL. The CDR3 DNA sequence: TGCGCCAGCAGCCCCCTTGGGGACAGGGCCTCTATAGGCAATCAGCCCCAGCATTTT. It specifies CASSPLGDRASIGNQPQHF.